This T cell receptor beta chain was captured in a study of CD8+ T cells in alopecia areata. General study results and limits: For lesional scalp, especially alopecia totalis/universalis, clonality was higher than in normal scalp.

Alopecia areata patients gave lesional scalp punch biopsies and peripheral blood samples. In the case of this clone: No antigen is known for it.

Extracted RNA was reverse transcribed into cDNA, the sequencing template. The table came from immunoSEQ multiplex PCR; TCRdb's copy has only in-frame clones and leaves some out. Seen here are about 12,000 clones, 45% to 70% observed once, and the top ten hold around 13%. The CDR3 is 15 amino acids. Germline lookup yields CDR1 SGHTS and CDR2 YDEGEE. Trimming stripped 8 bases from V and 0 bases from J, with 15 bases between. The chain joins TRBV5-8 to TRBJ2-1; perhaps D is TRBD1 or TRBD2 (5 bases each). The source is a human donor with alopecia areata. Material for sequencing was skin. The CDR3 DNA reads as TGTGCCAGTGGAAAGGGGACCAGCTCCTACAATGAGCAGTTCTTC. Residues: CASGKGTSSYNEQFF.